This T cell receptor beta chain was found in a study of blood T cell repertoires in COVID-19. Across the whole study: Spain, Italy and the United States supplied samples that represented acute and convalescent COVID-19. Sample material is recorded as cDNA or gDNA derived from T cells, B-cell-depleted T cells, or PBMCs.

The authors' processing: Reference gene primer amplification in the assay estimated nucleated cell counts. The protocol was immunoSEQ multiplex PCR, while the TCRdb copy is restricted to in-frame clones and leaves out a portion. V and J calls and clone size come straight from that table; D and trimming were deduced from the DNA. The table lists about 110,000 clones, 82% of them singletons, with 6.5% to 10% in the top ten. Germline CDR1 is MNHEY and CDR2 is SVGAGI. This CDR3 is built from 13 residues. V lost 4 bases, J lost 7 bases, and 11 bases lay in between. The receptor was derived from a man between 65 and 80 years old with acute or convalescent COVID-19. The chain employs TRBV6-5 and TRBJ1-5, with a weak D call TRBD1 (5 bases). The sequenced material came from peripheral blood. The CDR3 sequence is CASSFYRGQPQHF. The CDR3 DNA reads as TGTGCCAGCAGTTTCTATCGGGGGCAGCCCCAGCATTTT.